The clone carrying this T cell receptor beta chain was seen more than once but under ten times. What it binds is not known. CDR1 is MNHEY and CDR2 is SMNVEV in the germline V gene (reference sequence). V was cut by 5 bases and J by 1 base, with 6 bases left in between. This CDR3 is 13 amino acids long. This sample stems from a study of memory CD4+ T cells and cytomegalovirus serostatus. Clones were sequenced by immunoSEQ multiplex PCR, and TCRdb holds only the in-frame ones, with some missing. The sample comprises 40,000 to 45,000 clones, 76% of which are singletons, and less than 2.5% rests with the top ten. Study results and caveats: The CMV-associated TCR signature appears largely within the CD4+ memory repertoire. CD4+ memory repertoires contained about two fifths of the roughly 160 reported CMV TCRbeta sequences.

The sort gate was single viable CD3+CD4+CD8-CD45RO+ cells for memory CD4+ T cells. Serum IgG to CMV pp150, pp28, p38 and p52 defined serostatus. The receptor comes from an adult in good health and CMV-seronegative. This chain links TRBV27 with TRBJ1-5; unclear D gene. The sample comprised memory CD4+ T cells from blood. CDR3 coding DNA: TGTGCCAGCAGTCCGGACAGCAATCAGCCCCAGCATTTT. Amino acid sequence: CASSPDSNQPQHF.